This TCR beta chain was found in a study of cytotoxic CD8 clonotypes in ibrutinib-treated CLL. The protocol was immunoSEQ multiplex PCR, while the TCRdb copy is restricted to in-frame clones and leaves out a portion. The sample holds 26,000 or so clones; around three fifths are singletons and the top ten take about 15%. The CDR3 consists of 16 residues. Trimming left V 4 bases short and J 4 bases short, with 20 bases between. Germline V gene sequence: CDR1 MGHRA, CDR2 YSYEKL. The V call is TRBV4-1, the J call TRBJ2-7, with D possibly TRBD2 on 7 matching bases. The source of this sequence is a human donor with chronic lymphocytic leukemia. This sample comprised PBMCs, obtained before ibrutinib treatment. CDR3 nucleotide sequence: TGCGCCAGCAGCCTCAACCCGGGGGGCGCCGCGTACGAGCAGTACTTC. The encoded protein is CASSLNPGGAAYEQYF.